This TCR beta chain comes out of a study of shared clonotypes between healthy human individuals (dated by TCRdb to the early 2020s). Background on the whole study: The cohort comprised a couple of women and a few men aged 18 to 49 years. Each donor's leukapheresis produced roughly between about 0.8 and 10 billion PBMCs. Different laboratories and diverse techniques were used to prepare libraries and sequence TCR repertoires, to increase sequencing depth and limit assay-specific biases. Blood TCR repertoires of roughly five healthy adults were deeply sequenced to estimate repertoire size and the extent of clonotype sharing between individuals. For each donor, CD4 naive and CD4 memory were each given three plates, CD8 naive was given two plates, and CD8 memory was given one plate. The research as a whole found: Because the study included a small number of donors, the genetic and exposure-history diversity represented was limited. Naive subsets generally had larger estimated clonotype richness than memory subsets. About 5% of naive CD4, 3.5% of naive CD8, 2.3% of memory CD4, and 0.4% of memory CD8 clonotypes were shared across a handful of donors. Based on pairwise subsampling, the degree of clonotype sharing among donors was expected to be affected by sequencing depth. Higher generation probabilities were observed for clonotypes shared by all four sorted-subset donors than for non-shared clonotypes. Rarefaction of sorted-subset datasets indicated incomplete sequencing despite the large sequencing depth. Sampling was limited to blood, and TCR repertoires in tissue likely differ from TCR repertoires in blood.

Healthy HIV-negative adults with no recently reported acute infections or vaccinations were included as donors. All donors were Caucasian adults living in Nashville, Tennessee, USA. CD4+ T cells were enriched by magnetic negative selection; naive cells were then positively selected on CD45RA, and the negative fraction formed the memory subset. Blood was collected by leukapheresis, and PBMCs were isolated by Ficoll-Histopaque density gradient centrifugation and then cryopreserved in liquid nitrogen vapor phase. Analytical flow cytometry was used to check the purity and quantity of every magnetically sorted T cell population. From each sorted fraction, genomic DNA was isolated and quantified by UV absorbance on a Nanodrop 2000c. TCR CDR3 regions were amplified from genomic DNA by multiplex PCR using the deep immunoSEQ assay. Genomic DNA extracted from each cell subset was distributed evenly over all wells of several immunoSEQ 96-well plates, and each plate served as one replicate. For sorted subsets, each replicate PCR was loaded with roughly 200 ng genomic DNA, equivalent to some 31,000 T cell genomes. The purified libraries were quantified using a Qubit 3.0 fluorometer, sized with a Bioanalyzer 2100, and then quantified again using the KAPA Library Quantification kit. Each immunoSEQ 96-well plate was sequenced on its own single-read 150-cycle Illumina NextSeq 550 flow cell. On the authors' methods: Because only junctional sequences without quality scores were contained in the immunoSEQ output, filtering matching that applied to full-length reads could not be performed. To assign V/J genes and CDR3, sequences were annotated against IMGT germline references using PyIR, a Python wrapper for IgBLAST v1.9. Reads with weak V/J assignments (E-value above 1e-6), missing CDR3, stop codons, out-of-frame junctions, or ambiguous translated residues were removed. V3J clonotypes were defined as sequences sharing an identical inferred V gene, J gene, and CDR3 amino acid sequence. Percentage overlap between repertoires was calculated by dividing the number of shared unique clonotypes by the size of the smaller repertoire. Repertoire richness was assessed with RTK rarefaction, the Chao1 estimator, and Recon v2.1 estimates of unobserved clonotypes. Generation probabilities were computed with OLGA for all TCRbeta clonotypes obtained by the gDNA method from several donors. Entries here come from immuneACCESS through TCRdb and include only in-frame sequences with V and J called. Some clones fail to appear in such tables; in the studies checked, an unresolved V gene covers under half of the shortfall, and the cause of the remainder is unknown. The D gene and trimming were derived from the DNA, and the V and J assignments and clone size from that table. This sample is represented by approximately 2,000,000 clones; roughly 90% of them were singletons. About 0.41% of the sample lies in the top ten.

On this clone: Its antigen is not yet known. The sample holds no much larger clone one base away, and base qualities are not on file.

From cysteine to phenylalanine, the CDR3 is 16 amino acids long. Only the CDR3 portion is preserved as DNA: 48 bases, with reading frame beginning at the first base. V lost 6 bases and J lost 3 bases; the stretch between them is 18 bases long. As encoded in the germline V gene, CDR1 is MDHEN while CDR2 is SYDVKM. This chain is built from TRBV28 and TRBJ2-1; TRBD2 could be the D gene, as 5 bases match. The sequencing sample was made of naive CD4+ T cells from PBMCs. What this sample's cell subset or site label stands for: CD45RA+ positively selected. The TCR originated in a man younger than 35 in good health. Some clones in this sample may be carry-over from other donors' samples. The nucleotides read TGTGCCAGCAGCTTGTTAGATGAGCGGATCTACAATGAGCAGTTCTTC. It encodes CASSLLDERIYNEQFF.